This T cell receptor beta chain is drawn from a study of response to subunit inactivated influenza vaccine. Study outcomes and limitations: With each seasonal influenza vaccination, the authors suggested, few new T cells are recruited.

This clonotype was observed many times. The antigen remains unidentified. From the RT-PCR reads, TCRdb called clonotypes with MiXCR, one entry per CDR3 protein. Counted here are over 650,000 distinct CDR3 sequences, approximately 17% occurring once; the ten biggest clones make up approximately 10%. This CDR3 contains 17 residues. V shed 6 bases and J shed 0 bases, with 18 bases lying between them. Sample: PBMCs from blood, taken less than 6 days after vaccination. The source is a man between 50 and 59 years old who received an inactivated influenza vaccine. This rearrangement joins TRBV12-3 or TRBV12-4 to TRBJ1-3; D ambiguous. CDR3 in amino acids: CASSLPPDRASGNTIYF. CDR3 in DNA: TGTGCCAGCAGCCTACCCCCTGACCGCGCCTCTGGAAACACCATATATTTT.